What follows are 25 T cell receptor beta chains derived from one specimen sequenced in a study of OX40 agonist ivuxolimab in advanced cancers. Produced via immunoSEQ multiplex PCR; TCRdb's table is partial and in-frame only. The sample has tens of thousands of clones, about 93% seen once; the top ten hold more than 0.3%. The sample was CD4+ or CD8+ T cells sorted from blood, taken in a trial of the OX40 agonist ivuxolimab. All receptors derive from an adult with an advanced solid tumor such as melanoma, head and neck, liver or kidney cancer.

This sequence joins TRBV27 and TRBJ1-2, with D perhaps TRBD1 (5 bases). The CDR3 has 12 residues. Germline CDR1 and CDR2: MNHEY and SMNVEV (reference sequence). V was clipped by 5 bases and J by 10 bases, with 14 bases between them. The CDR3 bases are TGTGCCAGCAGTCCCCCGGTAGGGGCCTACACCTTC. Its protein product is CASSPPVGAYTF.

This chain links TRBV27 with TRBJ2-6; TRBD2 might be the D (5 bases). The germline V gene encodes CDR1 MNHEY and CDR2 SMNVEV (reference sequence). V lost 5 bases, J lost 0 bases, and 14 bases lay in between. CDR3 length equals 17 residues. The CDR3 DNA follows: TGTGCCAGCAGTCCGGGATTATCCATCTCTGGGGCCAACGTCCTGACTTTC. This encodes CASSPGLSISGANVLTF.

This chain links TRBV5-1 with TRBJ2-7; 8 nucleotides line up with TRBD1. J gave up 2 bases and V 4 bases, and 8 bases lay outside the gene matches. CDR1 and CDR2 from the germline V gene are SGHRS and YFSETQ. This CDR3 has 15 amino acids. Here the CDR3 reads CASSPSGQGTYEQYF. In nucleotides, the CDR3 is TGCGCCAGCAGCCCCTCAGGACAGGGTACCTACGAGCAGTACTTC.

The J gene is TRBJ1-5, the V gene TRBV2, with a tentative D call TRBD1 (5 bases). Germline loops: CDR1 SNHLY, CDR2 FYNNEI. The V and J ends lost 0 bases and 5 bases respectively, with 8 bases between them. This CDR3 region has 14 residues. The CDR3, as DNA: TGTGCCAGCAGTGAAGCGGGGGGATATCAGCCCCAGCATTTT. Protein product: CASSEAGGYQPQHF.

The V gene is TRBV11-2, the J gene TRBJ2-1, with 10 bases identical to TRBD1. The trim removed 5 bases at V and 8 bases at J, leaving 9 bases unmatched. Germline V gene lookup returns CDR1 SGHAT and CDR2 FQNNGV. CDR3 length: 15 amino acids. The CDR3 DNA follows: TGTGCCAGCAGCCTTAGAGGACAGGGGGTCTATGAGCAGTTCTTC. This codes for CASSLRGQGVYEQFF. The full variable domain, with the rest looked up from reference TRBV11-2 and TRBJ2-1, is EAGVAQSPRYKIIEKRQSVAFWCNPISGHATLYWYQQILGQGPKLLIQFQNNGVVDDSQLPKDRFSAERLKGVDSTLKIQPAKLEDSAVYLCASSLRGQGVYEQFFGPGTRLTVL.

The J gene is TRBJ1-1, the V gene TRBV7-2; 10 bases match TRBD1. CDR1 SGHTA and CDR2 FQGNSA come from the germline V gene. CDR3 length: 18 amino acids. V was pared by 2 bases and J by 0 bases, with 9 bases of the junction left unmatched. CDR3 loop: CASSLRAGTGALNTEAFF. DNA for the CDR3: TGTGCCAGCAGCTTACGGGCGGGGACAGGGGCCCTGAACACTGAAGCTTTCTTT.

The chain carries TRBV4-3 and TRBJ1-1; D is uncertain. V shed 0 bases and J shed 1 base, with 15 bases lying between them. Germline CDR1 and CDR2: LGHNA and YSLEER. This CDR3 has 17 amino acids. Written as DNA, the CDR3 is TGCGCCAGCAGCCAAGATGCGTCCCACCAACCGAACACTGAAGCTTTCTTT. Translating it yields CASSQDASHQPNTEAFF.

The gene calls are TRBV11-2 and TRBJ2-4; 8 nucleotides agree with TRBD2. CDR1 is SGHAT, CDR2 FQNNGV, per germline. V shed 4 bases, J shed 0 bases, and the junction held 8 bases outside the gene matches. CDR3 size: 17 residues. The CDR3 spells CASSSPGGELAKNIQYF. DNA for the CDR3: TGTGCCAGCAGCTCGCCGGGGGGGGAACTAGCCAAAAACATTCAGTACTTC. The whole variable domain, filled in from reference TRBV11-2 and TRBJ2-4, reads EAGVAQSPRYKIIEKRQSVAFWCNPISGHATLYWYQQILGQGPKLLIQFQNNGVVDDSQLPKDRFSAERLKGVDSTLKIQPAKLEDSAVYLCASSSPGGELAKNIQYFGAGTRLSVL.

The rearrangement links TRBV5-1 to TRBJ1-3; D gene unclear. V dropped 4 bases and J dropped 0 bases, with 14 bases sitting between them. Germline V lookup: CDR1 SGHRS, CDR2 YFSETQ. The length of the CDR3 is 16 residues. The CDR3 spells CASSLSIGSSGNTIYF. DNA of the CDR3: TGCGCCAGCAGCCTATCTATAGGCTCCTCTGGAAACACCATATATTTT.

The genes are TRBV4-3 and TRBJ1-2; perhaps TRBD1 as D (6 bases). Germline CDR1 and CDR2: LGHNA and YSLEER. This CDR3 has 14 amino acids. V lost 4 bases to trimming and J lost 1 base, with 10 bases between them. This chain's CDR3 is CASSPSRGNYGYTF. The CDR3 DNA is TGCGCCAGCAGCCCGTCCAGGGGTAACTATGGCTACACCTTC.

The chain carries TRBV6-1 and TRBJ1-4; D is unclear. The CDR3 is 15 residues long. CDR1 is MNHNS, CDR2 SASEGT, per germline. Trimming cost V 4 bases and J 7 bases, with 16 bases left between them. CDR3 sequence: CASSVPTPSREKLFF. Written as DNA, the CDR3 is TGTGCCAGCAGTGTCCCGACACCCAGCCGTGAAAAACTGTTTTTT.

This clone has only one observation. The chain links TRBV19 to TRBJ1-2; 7 bases are shared with TRBD1. J lost 4 bases, V lost 3 bases, and 5 bases had no gene match. The CDR3 spans 14 residues. Germline CDR1 and CDR2: LNHDA and SQIVND (reference sequence). In DNA form, the CDR3 reads TGTGCCAGTAGTATTGACGACAGGGTCTATGGCTACACCTTC. Translated, it gives CASSIDDRVYGYTF.

The chain recombines TRBV5-1 with TRBJ2-7, with 7 bases fitting TRBD1. Per the germline V gene, CDR1 is SGHRS and CDR2 is YFSETQ. The CDR3 loop spans 15 amino acids. V trimming: 3 bases; J trimming: 1 base; junction bases outside the gene matches: 7. The CDR3 loop is CASSSLQGVSYEQYF. The DNA of the CDR3 is TGCGCCAGCAGCTCCCTTCAGGGGGTGTCCTACGAGCAGTACTTC.

The V and J genes are TRBV2 and TRBJ2-2; D not resolved. V was trimmed by 7 bases and J by 1 base, leaving 4 bases between them. CDR1 is SNHLY, CDR2 FYNNEI, per germline. The CDR3 totals 12 residues. The chain's CDR3 is CASNLNTGELFF. Here the CDR3 DNA reads TGTGCCAGCAATCTGAACACCGGGGAGCTGTTTTTT. Full variable domain (outside the CDR3, taken from reference TRBV2 and TRBJ2-2): EPEVTQTPSHQVTQMGQEVILRCVPISNHLYFYWYRQILGQKVEFLVSFYNNEISEKSEIFDDQFSVERPDGSNFTLKIRSTKLEDSAMYFCASNLNTGELFFGEGSRLTVL.

This clone came up once. The chain joins TRBV5-8 to TRBJ1-1, with D uncertain. The CDR3 is made up of 16 amino acids. CDR1 and CDR2 from the germline V gene are SGHTS and YDEGEE. V was pared by 0 bases and J by 4 bases, with 16 bases between. This chain's CDR3 is CASSLGGREFSTEAFF. CDR3 sequence (DNA): TGTGCCAGCAGCTTGGGAGGGCGGGAATTTAGCACTGAAGCTTTCTTT.

The V gene is TRBV7-9, the J gene TRBJ2-6, with D maybe TRBD2 (5 bases). The V gene's germline CDR1 is SEHNR and CDR2 FQNEAQ (reference sequence). Trimming removed 0 bases from V and 6 bases from J, with 9 bases in between. The CDR3 contains 15 residues. CDR3 DNA sequence: TGTGCCAGCAGCTTAGCGCATCTAGCGGCCAACGTCCTGACTTTC. This gives the protein CASSLAHLAANVLTF.

The V and J genes are TRBV10-3 and TRBJ2-7, with no clear D. The CDR3 extends over 13 amino acids. Trimming stripped 4 bases from V and 4 bases from J, with 11 bases between. Germline CDR1 is ENHRY and CDR2 is SYGVKD. The DNA of the CDR3 is TGTGCCATCAGTGCCCAGAAAGGATACGAGCAGTACTTC. It is translated as CAISAQKGYEQYF.

The V gene is TRBV7-8, the J gene TRBJ1-2, with D possibly being TRBD1 (6 bases). The germline CDR1 and CDR2 sequences are SGHVS and FQNEAQ. Trimming took off 5 bases at V and 6 bases at J, with 16 bases between the two ends. The length of the CDR3 is 14 residues. CDR3 nucleotide sequence: TGTGCCAGCAGCCCCCCCAGCAGGGGAGATGGCTACACCTTC. This codes for CASSPPSRGDGYTF. Full variable domain (rest looked up from reference TRBV7-8 and TRBJ1-2): GAGVSQSPRYKVAKRGQDVALRCDPISGHVSLFWYQQALGQGPEFLTYFQNEAQLDKSGLPSDRFFAERPEGSVSTLKIQRTQQEDSAVYLCASSPPSRGDGYTFGSGTRLTVV.

The genes are TRBV6-6 and TRBJ1-2; D uncertain. Trimming shortened V by 6 bases and J by 8 bases, and 10 bases separated the two germline ends. Germline CDR1 and CDR2: MNHNY and SVGAGI (reference sequence). The CDR3 is 11 amino acids. CDR3: CASRGMGGYTF. CDR3 nucleotide sequence: TGTGCCAGCAGAGGGATGGGGGGCTACACCTTC.

The rearrangement links TRBV4-1 to TRBJ1-2; D remains ambiguous. The V gene's germline CDR1 is MGHRA and CDR2 YSYEKL. Trimming took off 4 bases at V and 1 base at J, with 7 bases between the two ends. The length of the CDR3 is 13 residues. CDR3 region: CASSLDGNYGYTF. In DNA form, the CDR3 reads TGCGCCAGCAGCCTCGACGGTAACTATGGCTACACCTTC.

This chain joins TRBV14 and TRBJ2-7; 8 positions agree with TRBD1. Germline lookup yields CDR1 SGHDN and CDR2 FVKESK. The junction had 14 bases not matched to a gene; V was cut back by 1 base and J by 0 bases. The CDR3 extends over 19 amino acids. CDR3 amino acids: CASSQAAGTGYQSSYEQYF. For the CDR3, the DNA is TGTGCCAGCAGCCAAGCCGCAGGGACAGGCTACCAGAGCTCCTACGAGCAGTACTTC. The full variable domain, rest sourced from reference TRBV14 and TRBJ2-7, is EAGVTQFPSHSVIEKGQTVTLRCDPISGHDNLYWYRRVMGKEIKFLLHFVKESKQDESGMPNNRFLAERTGGTYSTLKVQPAELEDSGVYFCASSQAAGTGYQSSYEQYFGPGTRLTVT.

The chain links TRBV9 to TRBJ1-2, with no clear D. Germline CDR1 is SGDLS and CDR2 is YYNGEE. The CDR3 has 16 residues. The V gene lost 3 bases and the J gene lost 1 base, with 16 bases spanning the gap. CDR3 residues: CASSAPTGLFNYGYTF. CDR3 DNA sequence: TGTGCCAGCAGCGCTCCCACTGGGTTATTTAACTATGGCTACACCTTC.

This CDR3 is CASSASLYNEQFF. The CDR3 coding sequence is TGTGCCAGCAGTGCATCCCTCTACAATGAGCAGTTCTTC. This sequence joins TRBV6-1 and TRBJ2-1; D not certain. The CDR3 contains 13 residues. The germline gives CDR1 MNHNS, CDR2 SASEGT. Trimming stripped 4 bases from V and 3 bases from J, with 7 bases between.

This rearrangement joins TRBV21-1 to TRBJ1-3. TRBV21-1 is a known pseudogene. This CDR3 has 16 amino acids. The CDR3 loop is CASSKVTRGPGNTIYF. The CDR3 bases are TGTGCCAGCAGCAAAGTAACGAGGGGTCCTGGAAACACCATATATTTT.

The J gene is TRBJ1-5, the V gene TRBV7-3, with D possibly TRBD1 on 5 matching bases. Per the germline V gene, CDR1 is SGHTA and CDR2 is FQGTGA. Trimming took 5 bases from V and 4 from J, leaving 9 bases between them. The CDR3 has 13 amino acids. The CDR3 protein is CASSPDSNQPQHF. CDR3 nucleotide sequence: TGTGCCAGCAGCCCCGACAGTAATCAGCCCCAGCATTTT.